This TCR beta chain comes out of a study of cytomegalovirus exposure and HLA in healthy donors. This clone was found once. Its specificity is not known. Repertoires were generated with immunoSEQ multiplex PCR, while TCRdb's copy carries only in-frame clones and drops some. This table has some 130,000 clones, 89% appearing once. General study findings and limits: Listed as cytomegalovirus-associated were roughly 180 TCR beta chains.

There are 14 residues in the CDR3. CDR1 and CDR2 from the germline V gene are KGHSH and LQKENI. Trimming pared 2 bases from V and 8 bases from J, leaving 10 bases between. The sequenced material came from PBMCs. This sequence was found in a woman aged 18-29 years in good health and CMV-seronegative. The V call is TRBV18, the J call TRBJ1-6, with D possibly being TRBD1 (6 bases). In DNA form, the CDR3 reads TGTGCCAGCTCACCATTACAGGGAGATTCACCCCTCCACTTT. As protein: CASSPLQGDSPLHF.